This entry lists 7 T cell receptor beta chains sequenced from one sample in a study of blood T cells in healthy people across ages (dated by TCRdb to the mid-2010s). The library was built by means of 5' RACE. Sequencing used an Illumina HiSeq 2500. A second PCR of about 6 to 11 cycles was performed with a sample-barcoded 5' primer and a J-beta primer mix. The raw public reads went through TCRdb reprocessing: fastp at Q25, MiXCR clone calling, in-frame beta chains kept. For every CDR3 protein sequence, its rows merge into one entry that carries the most common genes and DNA. This sample lists around 800,000 distinct CDR3 sequences; 44% were detected once. The ten largest clones represent approximately 20% of the sample. The sample comprised blood. The receptors were gathered from a man between 60 and 75 years old in good health.

This clonotype has just one count. The rearrangement links TRBV28 to TRBJ1-2; D might be TRBD1 (5 bases). Germline loops: CDR1 MDHEN, CDR2 SYDVKM. This CDR3 has 15 residues. V lost 8 bases and J 8 bases, leaving 24 bases between the germline ends. The CDR3 bases are TGTGCCAGCGCCCTCGATAGGGGCGGGTTGTACGGCTACACCTTC. Its translation: CASALDRGGLYGYTF.

V gene TRBV5-1 combines with J gene TRBJ1-4, with D perhaps TRBD1 (5 bases). The CDR3 is made up of 14 amino acids. Germline V gives CDR1 SGHRS, CDR2 YFSETQ. Trimming shortened V by 3 bases and J by 5 bases, and 11 bases separated the two germline ends. The DNA for the CDR3 is TGCGCCAGCAGCTCACAGACAGCAAATGAAAAACTGTTTTTT. Its translation is CASSSQTANEKLFF.

The genes are TRBV15 and TRBJ1-5; TRBD1 is a possible D gene (6 bases). The CDR3 has 15 residues. Germline V gene data show CDR1 as LNHNV and CDR2 as YYDKDF (reference sequence). With 4 bases removed from V and 3 bases from J, the gap between germline ends came to 13 bases. The CDR3 nucleotides read TGTGCCACCAGCAAACACGGACAGAACAATCAGCCCCAGCATTTT. It specifies CATSKHGQNNQPQHF.

This clonotype came up once. The CDR3 region has the DNA TGTGCCACCAGCAGAGACCTAGCAGCCTACAATGAGCAGTACTTC. It is translated as CATSRDLAAYNEQYF. The rearrangement uses TRBV15 and TRBJ2-1; possible D gene TRBD2, 5 bases. The last part of the DNA fits TRBJ2-7 better; the J call may be wrong. CDR3 size: 15 residues. Looked up from germline, CDR1 is LNHNV and CDR2 is YYDKDF (reference sequence).

This clonotype was detected a few times. V and J are TRBV29-1 and TRBJ1-2; 7 nucleotides match TRBD1. The CDR3 extends over 15 amino acids. Per germline, CDR1 SQVTM and CDR2 ANQGSEA. V dropped 3 bases and J dropped 6; count of bases not matched to a gene: 13. In DNA form, the CDR3 reads TGCAGCGTTGACCTTATTTCGACAGGGACTAATGGCTACACCTTC. Encoded protein: CSVDLISTGTNGYTF. The complete variable domain, with remaining parts taken from reference TRBV29-1 and TRBJ1-2, reads SAVISQKPSRDICQRGTSLTIQCQVDSQVTMMFWYRQQPGQSLTLIATANQGSEATYESGFVIDKFPISRPNLTFSTLTVSNMSPEDSSIYLCSVDLISTGTNGYTFGSGTRLTVV.

Concerning this clonotype itself: A much larger clone sits a single nucleotide away, making a read error possible. Because the CDR3 is missing its conserved closing phenylalanine or tryptophan, this is likely a read error. The chain combines TRBV20-1 with TRBJ2-5; the D gene could be TRBD1 or TRBD2 (5 bases each). The CDR3 totals 13 residues. V was trimmed by 6 bases and J by 3 bases, leaving 14 bases between them. Germline assignment: CDR1 DFQATT and CDR2 SNEGSKA (reference sequence). The DNA for the CDR3 is TGCAGTGCGAAGAGGGGAGCAGAAGAGACCCAGTACGTC. Translating it yields CSAKRGAEETQYV.

The genes are TRBV12-3 or TRBV12-4 and TRBJ2-7; D call uncertain. V lost 6 bases, J lost 9 bases, and 12 bases lay in between. The CDR3 contains 11 residues. CDR3 loop: CASSSTLGQYF. CDR3 sequence (DNA): TGTGCCAGCAGCTCGACACTGGGGCAGTACTTC.